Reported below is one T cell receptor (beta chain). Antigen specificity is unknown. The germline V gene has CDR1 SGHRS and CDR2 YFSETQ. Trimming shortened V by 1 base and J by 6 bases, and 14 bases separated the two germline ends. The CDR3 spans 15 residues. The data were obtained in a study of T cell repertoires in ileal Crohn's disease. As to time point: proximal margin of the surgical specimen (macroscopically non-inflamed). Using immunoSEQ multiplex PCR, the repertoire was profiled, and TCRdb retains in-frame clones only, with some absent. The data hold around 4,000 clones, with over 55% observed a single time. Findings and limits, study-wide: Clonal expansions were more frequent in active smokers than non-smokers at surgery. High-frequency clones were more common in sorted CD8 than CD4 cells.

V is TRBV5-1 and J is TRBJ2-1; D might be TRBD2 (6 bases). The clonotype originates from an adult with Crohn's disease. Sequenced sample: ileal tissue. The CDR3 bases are TGCGCCAGCAGCTTGACACTAGCATCAGGCAATGAGCAGTTCTTC. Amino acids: CASSLTLASGNEQFF.